The rows below give T cell receptor beta chains drawn from one sample of a study of T cell responses to AZD1222 COVID-19 vaccine. Libraries were prepared by immunoSEQ multiplex PCR; TCRdb keeps only in-frame clonotypes and omits some of them. The sample holds 60,000 to 70,000 clones, approximately 85% seen once. Sequencing used peripheral blood, obtained on day 0 of AZD1222 vaccination. These TCRs come from an adult in good health. Each CDR3 is given with its conserved first and last residue. A D gene is named only where the DNA matches it firmly.

TRBJ2-1 NA TRBV4-3 CASSPTWEVGEQFF
TRBJ1-5 TRBD1 TRBV24-1 CATSGGTGTYSNQPQHF
TRBJ2-7 TRBD1 TRBV7-8 CASSSPTGDYEQYF
TRBJ2-3 TRBD1 TRBV4-3 CASSQGGQGGTDTQYF
TRBJ2-7 NA TRBV15 CATRGSYEQYF
TRBJ1-1 NA TRBV7-6 CASSLVPRAPEAFF
TRBJ2-5 NA TRBV7-9 CASSPPQKETQYF
TRBJ2-7 TRBD1 TRBV3-1/TRBV3-2 CASSHRDRGRNEQYF
TRBJ2-3 TRBD2 TRBV19 CASSTTLAGGPYRDTQYF
TRBJ2-5 TRBD1 TRBV2 CASSPRGRETQYF
TRBJ2-7 NA TRBV5-4 CASSSTRANEQYF
TRBJ2-1 TRBD2 TRBV5-1 CASSLILAGAYNEQFF
TRBJ2-5 NA TRBV9 CATTPETQYF
TRBJ1-4 TRBD1 TRBV6-1 CASRETGGWTNEKLFF
TRBJ2-5 NA TRBV23-1 CASSQPGGRGAGETQYF
TRBJ1-6 TRBD1 TRBV7-9 CASSSRQGFTLHF
TRBJ1-3 NA TRBV19 CASSATDGNSGNTIYF
TRBJ2-5 NA TRBV5-6 CANEVVAFQETQYF
TRBJ2-5 NA TRBV7-3 CASSLEFTLETQYF
TRBJ1-2 NA TRBV11-3 CASSRSGRPGGYTF
TRBJ1-1 NA TRBV27 CASSLYQGTFGGTEAFF
TRBJ1-2 NA TRBV7-8 CASSPPNYGYTF
TRBJ2-7 TRBD2 TRBV28 CASSRLAGGTSYEQYF
TRBJ2-4 NA TRBV2 CASNMDKNIQYF
TRBJ2-7 NA TRBV4-3 CASSPGNSYEQYF
TRBJ2-2 TRBD2 TRBV10-2 CASATGSGGLGPNTGELFF
TRBJ1-6 TRBD1 TRBV28 CASKGTGGNSPLHF
TRBJ2-4 NA TRBV11-3 CASSLGGDKNIQYF
TRBJ2-7 NA TRBV25-1 CASSPTGTYEQYF
TRBJ1-4 NA TRBV7-2 CASSPPGDGNEKLFF
TRBJ1-2 NA TRBV6-2/TRBV6-3 CASSPGWADYGYTF
TRBJ1-4 NA TRBV11-3 CASSLGEKLFF
TRBJ2-2 NA TRBV5-4 CASSFQGAGELFF
TRBJ1-5 NA TRBV7-2 CASSLTPAENQPQHF
TRBJ1-2 NA TRBV12-3/TRBV12-4 CASSPDRFYGYTF
TRBJ1-2 NA TRBV5-1 CASSFFGAGRKGGYTF
TRBJ2-7 TRBD2 TRBV19 CASSMRLAGGSYEQYF
TRBJ2-3 TRBD2 TRBV28 CASSLARAGGLEDTQYF
TRBJ1-1 NA TRBV5-6 CASSFRDTEAFF
TRBJ2-2 NA TRBV9 CASSPRGLGGGELFF
TRBJ2-1 TRBD2 TRBV2 CASSALGPSGTNEQFF
TRBJ1-5 NA TRBV1 CTSSQALGQVQPQHF
TRBJ2-3 TRBD2 TRBV27 CASSLSWRGVTDTQYF
TRBJ2-5 TRBD1 TRBV7-8 CAGSSTGAERTQYF
TRBJ1-6 NA TRBV27 CASRSGISPLHF
TRBJ1-5 TRBD1 TRBV4-3 CASSQEDRNNQPQHF
TRBJ2-3 NA TRBV5-8 CASSLREDTQYF
TRBJ2-5 NA TRBV3-1/TRBV3-2 CASSQDLKRETQYF
TRBJ1-2 NA TRBV7-2 CASSLFAGSGYTF
TRBJ2-7 NA TRBV11-3 CASSASPDSYEQYF
TRBJ2-1 NA TRBV5-8 CASSLEVSAAHEQFF
TRBJ1-2 TRBD1 TRBV24-1 CATSGPGQGNGYTF
TRBJ1-1 TRBD1 TRBV3-1/TRBV3-2 CASSRDRDLNTEAFF
TRBJ2-7 NA TRBV18 CASSLDTNYEQYF